The entry below describes one TCR beta chain. Its matching antigen is unknown. This sample is drawn from a study of T cell responses to AZD1222 COVID-19 vaccine. Findings and caveats of the study: Clonal diversity was possibly underestimated; the donors were predominantly white British and more often female. Receipt of two AZD1222 doses was followed by a rise in Spike-specific TCR breadth and depth.

TCRdb keeps only in-frame clones here, not all; method: immunoSEQ multiplex PCR. Of approximately 130,000 clones listed, roughly nine tenths are singletons. Looked up from germline, CDR1 is SSHAT and CDR2 is FNYEAQ (reference sequence). CDR3 length: 15 residues. Trimming removed 5 bases from V and 5 bases from J; junction bases left unmatched: 11. The V and J genes are TRBV7-7 and TRBJ2-5, with 7 bases that match TRBD1. The sequence came from an adult who received the AZD1222 COVID-19 vaccine. The sequencing here drew on peripheral blood, taken 28 days after the second AZD1222 dose. CDR3 sequence (DNA): TGTGCCAGCAGCCCAAGGGGAGACAGGGTGGAGACCCAGTACTTC. Translated: CASSPRGDRVETQYF.